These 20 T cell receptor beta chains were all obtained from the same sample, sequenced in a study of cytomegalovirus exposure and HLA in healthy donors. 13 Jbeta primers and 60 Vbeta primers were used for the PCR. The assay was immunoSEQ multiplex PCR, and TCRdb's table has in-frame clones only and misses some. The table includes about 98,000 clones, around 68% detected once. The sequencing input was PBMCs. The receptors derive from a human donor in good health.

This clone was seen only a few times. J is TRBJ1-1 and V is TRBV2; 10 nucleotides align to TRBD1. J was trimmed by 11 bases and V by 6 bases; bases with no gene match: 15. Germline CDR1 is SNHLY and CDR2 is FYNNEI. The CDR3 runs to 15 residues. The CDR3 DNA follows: TGTGCCAGCAGACCCAGCAGACAGGGGGCTGAGTTGGCTTTCTTT. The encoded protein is CASRPSRQGAELAFF.

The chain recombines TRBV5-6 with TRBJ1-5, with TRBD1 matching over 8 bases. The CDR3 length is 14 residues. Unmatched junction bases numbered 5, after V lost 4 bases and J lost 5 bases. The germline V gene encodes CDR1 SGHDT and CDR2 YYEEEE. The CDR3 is CASSAQGGDQPQHF. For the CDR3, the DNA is TGTGCCAGCAGCGCACAGGGGGGTGATCAGCCCCAGCATTTT.

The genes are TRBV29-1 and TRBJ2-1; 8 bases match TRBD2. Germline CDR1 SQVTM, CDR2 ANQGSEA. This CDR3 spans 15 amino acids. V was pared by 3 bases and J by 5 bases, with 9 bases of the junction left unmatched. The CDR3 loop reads CSVEGASGRNNEQFF. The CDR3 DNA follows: TGCAGCGTTGAGGGAGCCAGCGGGAGAAACAATGAGCAGTTCTTC.

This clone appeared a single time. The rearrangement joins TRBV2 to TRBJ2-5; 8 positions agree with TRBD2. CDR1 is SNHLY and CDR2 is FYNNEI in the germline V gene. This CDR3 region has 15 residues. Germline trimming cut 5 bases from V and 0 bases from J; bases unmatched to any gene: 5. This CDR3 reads CASSYEGLDQETQYF. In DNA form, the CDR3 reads TGTGCCAGCAGTTACGAGGGACTAGACCAAGAGACCCAGTACTTC. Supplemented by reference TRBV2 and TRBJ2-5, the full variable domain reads EPEVTQTPSHQVTQMGQEVILRCVPISNHLYFYWYRQILGQKVEFLVSFYNNEISEKSEIFDDQFSVERPDGSNFTLKIRSTKLEDSAMYFCASSYEGLDQETQYFGPGTRLLVL.

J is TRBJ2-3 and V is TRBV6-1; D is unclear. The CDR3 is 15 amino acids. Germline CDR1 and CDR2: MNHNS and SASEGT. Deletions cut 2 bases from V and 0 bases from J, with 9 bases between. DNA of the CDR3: TGTGCCAGCAGTGAACTACCGGGTAGCACAGATACGCAGTATTTT. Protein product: CASSELPGSTDTQYF.

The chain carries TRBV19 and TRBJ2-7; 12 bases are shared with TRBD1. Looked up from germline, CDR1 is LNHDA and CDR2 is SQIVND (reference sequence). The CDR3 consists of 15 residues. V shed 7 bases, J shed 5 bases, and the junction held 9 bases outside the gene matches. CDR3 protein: CASTMGTGGVHEQYF. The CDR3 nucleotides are TGTGCCAGTACCATGGGGACAGGGGGCGTCCACGAGCAGTACTTC.

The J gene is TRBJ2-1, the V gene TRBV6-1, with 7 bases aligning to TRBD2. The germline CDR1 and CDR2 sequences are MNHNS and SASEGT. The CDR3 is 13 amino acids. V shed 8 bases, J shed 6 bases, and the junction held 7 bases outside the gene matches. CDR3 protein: CASGLVIINEQFF. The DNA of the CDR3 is TGTGCCAGCGGACTAGTTATCATCAATGAGCAGTTCTTC.

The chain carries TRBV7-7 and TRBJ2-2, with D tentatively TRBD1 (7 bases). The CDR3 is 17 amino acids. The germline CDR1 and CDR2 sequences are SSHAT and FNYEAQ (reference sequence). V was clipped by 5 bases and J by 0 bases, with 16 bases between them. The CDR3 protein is CASSPRDSLTNTGELFF. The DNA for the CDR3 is TGTGCCAGCAGCCCGCGGGACAGCCTGACGAACACCGGGGAGCTGTTTTTT.

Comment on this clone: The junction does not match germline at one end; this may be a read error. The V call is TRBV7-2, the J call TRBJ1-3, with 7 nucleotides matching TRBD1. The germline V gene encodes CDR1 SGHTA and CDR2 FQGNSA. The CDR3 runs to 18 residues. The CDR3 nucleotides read TGTGCCAGCAGCTCCAGGGGGGCAAGCCACCTCTCTGGAAGCACCATATATTTT. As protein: CASSSRGASHLSGSTIYF.

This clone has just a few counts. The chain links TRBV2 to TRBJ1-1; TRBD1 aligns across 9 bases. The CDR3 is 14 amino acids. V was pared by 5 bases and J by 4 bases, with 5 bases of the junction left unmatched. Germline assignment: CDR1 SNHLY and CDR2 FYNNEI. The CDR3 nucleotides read TGTGCCAGCAGTCTCCGGGACAGGGTCACTGAAGCTTTCTTT. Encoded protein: CASSLRDRVTEAFF.

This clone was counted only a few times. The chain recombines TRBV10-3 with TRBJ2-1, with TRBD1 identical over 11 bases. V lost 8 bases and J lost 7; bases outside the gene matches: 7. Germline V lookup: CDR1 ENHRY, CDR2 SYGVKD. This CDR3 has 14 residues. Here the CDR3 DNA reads TGTGCCATCCGCCGGGACAGGGGGTGGAATGAGCAGTTCTTC. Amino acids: CAIRRDRGWNEQFF.

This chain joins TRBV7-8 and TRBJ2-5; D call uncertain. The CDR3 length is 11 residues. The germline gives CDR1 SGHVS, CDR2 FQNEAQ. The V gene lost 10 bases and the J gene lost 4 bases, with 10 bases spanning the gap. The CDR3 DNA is TGTGCCATCCAAAAATTAGAGACCCAGTACTTC. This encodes CAIQKLETQYF. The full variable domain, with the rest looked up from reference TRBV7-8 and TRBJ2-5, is GAGVSQSPRYKVAKRGQDVALRCDPISGHVSLFWYQQALGQGPEFLTYFQNEAQLDKSGLPSDRFFAERPEGSVSTLKIQRTQQEDSAVYLCAIQKLETQYFGPGTRLLVL.

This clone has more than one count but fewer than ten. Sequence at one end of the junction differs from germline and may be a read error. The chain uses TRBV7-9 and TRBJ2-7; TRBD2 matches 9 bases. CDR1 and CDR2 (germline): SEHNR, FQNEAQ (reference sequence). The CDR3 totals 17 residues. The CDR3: CPSSHSGLREGLYEQYF. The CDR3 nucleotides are TGTCCCAGCAGCCACTCCGGGCTGCGGGAGGGCCTGTACGAGCAGTACTTC.

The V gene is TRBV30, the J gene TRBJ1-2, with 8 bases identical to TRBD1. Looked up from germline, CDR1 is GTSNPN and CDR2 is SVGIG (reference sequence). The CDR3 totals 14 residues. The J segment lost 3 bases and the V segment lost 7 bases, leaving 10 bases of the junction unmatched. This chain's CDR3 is CALHGTGLDYGYTF. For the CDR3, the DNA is TGTGCCTTACACGGGACAGGTTTGGACTATGGCTACACCTTC.

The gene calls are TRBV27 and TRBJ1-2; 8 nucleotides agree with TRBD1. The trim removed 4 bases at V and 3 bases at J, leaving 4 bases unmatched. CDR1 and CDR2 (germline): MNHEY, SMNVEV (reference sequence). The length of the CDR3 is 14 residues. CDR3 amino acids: CASSYTGGYYGYTF. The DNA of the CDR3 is TGTGCCAGCAGTTATACAGGGGGGTACTATGGCTACACCTTC.

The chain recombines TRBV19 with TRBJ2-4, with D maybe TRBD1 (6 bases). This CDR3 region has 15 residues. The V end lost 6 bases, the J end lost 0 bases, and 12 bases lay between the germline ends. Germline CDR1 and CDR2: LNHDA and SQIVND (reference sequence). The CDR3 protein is CASSRGQLAKNIQYF. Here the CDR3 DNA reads TGTGCCAGTAGCCGTGGACAGCTAGCCAAAAACATTCAGTACTTC.

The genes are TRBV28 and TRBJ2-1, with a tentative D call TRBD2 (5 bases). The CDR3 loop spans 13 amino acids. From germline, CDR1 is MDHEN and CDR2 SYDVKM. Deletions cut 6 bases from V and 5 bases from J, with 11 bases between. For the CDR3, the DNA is TGTGCCAGCAGGCCGACTACGAACAATGAGCAGTTCTTC. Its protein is CASRPTTNNEQFF.

CDR3 sequence: CSASVYGYTF. The CDR3 DNA reads TGCAGTGCTAGCGTCTATGGCTACACCTTC. The chain is built from TRBV20-1 and TRBJ1-2; D uncertain. This CDR3 comprises 10 residues. CDR1 and CDR2 from the germline V gene are DFQATT and SNEGSKA (reference sequence). Trimming removed 3 bases from V and 4 bases from J, with 3 bases in between.

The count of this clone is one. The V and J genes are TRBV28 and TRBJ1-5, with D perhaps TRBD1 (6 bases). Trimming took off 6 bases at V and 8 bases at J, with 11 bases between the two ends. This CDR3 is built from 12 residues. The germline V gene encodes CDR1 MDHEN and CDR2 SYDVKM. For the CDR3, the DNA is TGTGCCAGCAGGCAAGCAGGGGAGCCCCAGCATTTT. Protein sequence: CASRQAGEPQHF.

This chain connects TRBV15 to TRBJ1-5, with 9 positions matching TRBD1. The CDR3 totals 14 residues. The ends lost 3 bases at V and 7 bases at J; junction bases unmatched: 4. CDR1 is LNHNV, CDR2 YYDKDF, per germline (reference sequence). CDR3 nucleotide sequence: TGTGCCACCAGCAGTACAGGGGGCGGCCAGCCCCAGCATTTT. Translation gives CATSSTGGGQPQHF. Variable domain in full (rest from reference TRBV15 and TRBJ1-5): DAMVIQNPRYQVTQFGKPVTLSCSQTLNHNVMYWYQQKSSQAPKLLFHYYDKDFNNEADTPDNFQSRRPNTSFCFLDIRSPGLGDTAMYLCATSSTGGGQPQHFGDGTRLSIL.